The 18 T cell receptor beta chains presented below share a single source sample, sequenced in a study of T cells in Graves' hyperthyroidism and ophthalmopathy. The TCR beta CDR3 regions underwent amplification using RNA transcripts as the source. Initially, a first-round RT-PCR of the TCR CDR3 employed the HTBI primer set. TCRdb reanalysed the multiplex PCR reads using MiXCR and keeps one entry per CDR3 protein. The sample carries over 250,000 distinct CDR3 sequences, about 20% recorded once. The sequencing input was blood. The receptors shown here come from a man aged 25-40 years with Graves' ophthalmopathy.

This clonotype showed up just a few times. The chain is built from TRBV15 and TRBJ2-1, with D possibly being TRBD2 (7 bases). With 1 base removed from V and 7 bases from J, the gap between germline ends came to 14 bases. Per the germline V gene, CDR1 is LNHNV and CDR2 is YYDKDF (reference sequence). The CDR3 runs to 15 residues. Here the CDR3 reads CATSRARGGWNEQFF. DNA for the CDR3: TGTGCCACCAGCAGAGCTAGGGGGGGTTGGAATGAGCAGTTCTTC.

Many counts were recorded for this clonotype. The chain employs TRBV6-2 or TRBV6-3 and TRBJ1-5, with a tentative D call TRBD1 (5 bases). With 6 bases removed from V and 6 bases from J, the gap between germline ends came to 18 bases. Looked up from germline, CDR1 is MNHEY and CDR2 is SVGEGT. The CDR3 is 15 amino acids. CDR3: CASSRFEGRGQPQHF. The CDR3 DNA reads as TGTGCCAGCAGCAGGTTTGAGGGACGTGGTCAGCCCCAGCATTTT.

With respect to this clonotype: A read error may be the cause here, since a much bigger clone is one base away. The CDR3 region is CSASERAADTQYF. CDR3 in DNA: TGCAGTGCCAGCGAGAGGGCCGCAGATACGCAGTATTTT. This chain uses TRBV20-1 with TRBJ2-3; possibly TRBD2 for D (5 bases). The CDR3 runs to 13 residues. The V gene lost 6 bases and the J gene lost 4 bases, with 14 bases spanning the gap. CDR1 is DFQATT, CDR2 SNEGSKA, per germline (reference sequence).

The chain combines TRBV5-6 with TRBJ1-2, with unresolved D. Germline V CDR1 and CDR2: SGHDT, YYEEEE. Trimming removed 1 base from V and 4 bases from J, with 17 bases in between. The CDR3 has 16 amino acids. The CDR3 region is CASSLLAYLSAYGYTF. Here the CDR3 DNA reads TGTGCCAGCAGCTTGTTGGCCTATTTATCTGCCTATGGCTACACCTTC.

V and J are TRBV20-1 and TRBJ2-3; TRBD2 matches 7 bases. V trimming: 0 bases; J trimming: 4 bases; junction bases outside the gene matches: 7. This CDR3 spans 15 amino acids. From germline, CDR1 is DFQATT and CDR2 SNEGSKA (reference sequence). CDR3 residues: CSARDSREVADTQYF. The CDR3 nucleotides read TGCAGTGCTAGAGATAGCCGGGAGGTGGCAGATACGCAGTATTTT.

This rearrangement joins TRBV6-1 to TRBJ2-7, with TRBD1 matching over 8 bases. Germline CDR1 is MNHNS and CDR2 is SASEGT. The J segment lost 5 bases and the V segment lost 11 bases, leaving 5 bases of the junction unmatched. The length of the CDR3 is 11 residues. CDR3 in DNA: TGTGCCGTAGGACAGGGCAACGAGCAGTACTTC. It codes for CAVGQGNEQYF.

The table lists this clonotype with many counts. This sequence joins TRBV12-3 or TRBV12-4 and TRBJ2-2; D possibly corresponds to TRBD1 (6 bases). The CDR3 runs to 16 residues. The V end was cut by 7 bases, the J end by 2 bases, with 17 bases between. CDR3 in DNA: TGTGCCAGCACCCCCGGCTGGGGGCTAAACACCGGGGAGCTGTTTTTT. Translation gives CASTPGWGLNTGELFF.

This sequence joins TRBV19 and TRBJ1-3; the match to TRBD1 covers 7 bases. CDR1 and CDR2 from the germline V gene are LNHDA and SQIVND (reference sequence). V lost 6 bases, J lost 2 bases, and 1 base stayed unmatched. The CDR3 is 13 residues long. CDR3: CASSTGAGNTIYF. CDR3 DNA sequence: TGTGCCAGTAGCACAGGGGCTGGAAACACCATATATTTT.

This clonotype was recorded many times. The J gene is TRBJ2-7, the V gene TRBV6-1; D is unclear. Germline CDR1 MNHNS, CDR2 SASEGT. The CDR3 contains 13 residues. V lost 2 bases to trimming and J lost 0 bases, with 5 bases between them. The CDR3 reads CASSETGSYEQYF. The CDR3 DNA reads TGTGCCAGCAGTGAAACGGGCTCCTACGAGCAGTACTTC.

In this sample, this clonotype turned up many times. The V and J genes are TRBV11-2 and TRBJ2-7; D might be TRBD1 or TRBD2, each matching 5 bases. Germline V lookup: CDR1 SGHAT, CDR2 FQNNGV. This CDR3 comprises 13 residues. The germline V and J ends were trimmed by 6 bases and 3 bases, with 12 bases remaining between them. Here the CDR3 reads CASSSRDHYEQYF. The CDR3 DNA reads TGTGCCAGCAGTAGCCGGGACCACTACGAGCAGTACTTC.

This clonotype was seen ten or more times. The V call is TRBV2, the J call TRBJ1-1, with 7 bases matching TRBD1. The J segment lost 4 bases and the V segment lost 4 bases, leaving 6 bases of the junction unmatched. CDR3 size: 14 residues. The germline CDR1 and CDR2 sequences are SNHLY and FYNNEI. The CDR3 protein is CASSGDRQGTEAFF. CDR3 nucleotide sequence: TGTGCCAGCAGTGGGGACAGACAGGGCACTGAAGCTTTCTTT.

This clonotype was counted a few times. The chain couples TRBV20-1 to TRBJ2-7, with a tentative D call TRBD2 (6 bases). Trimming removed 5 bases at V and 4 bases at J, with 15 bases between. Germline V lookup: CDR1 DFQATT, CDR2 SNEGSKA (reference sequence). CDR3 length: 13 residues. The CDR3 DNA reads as TGCAGTGCTGCCCCGGGACTGGGATACGAGCAGTACTTC. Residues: CSAAPGLGYEQYF.

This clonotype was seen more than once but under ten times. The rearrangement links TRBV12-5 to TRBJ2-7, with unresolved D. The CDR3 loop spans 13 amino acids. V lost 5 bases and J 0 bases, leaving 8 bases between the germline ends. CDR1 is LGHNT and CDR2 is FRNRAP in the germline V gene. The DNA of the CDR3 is TGTGCTAGTGGTCTGGGAACCTCCTACGAGCAGTACTTC. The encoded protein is CASGLGTSYEQYF. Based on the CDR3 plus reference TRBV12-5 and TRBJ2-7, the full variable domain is DARVTQTPRHKVTEMGQEVTMRCQPILGHNTVFWYRQTMMQGLELLAYFRNRAPLDDSGMPKDRFSAEMPDATLATLKIQPSEPRDSAVYFCASGLGTSYEQYFGPGTRLTVT.

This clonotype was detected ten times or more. The CDR3 DNA sequence: TGTGCCAGCAGCTTAGATCAAAGGGGAGGCGCTTTCTTT. This gives the protein CASSLDQRGGAFF. V and J are TRBV11-2 and TRBJ1-1; D perhaps matches TRBD1 (5 bases). V shed 0 bases and J shed 11 bases, with 13 bases lying between them. This CDR3 region has 13 residues. Germline V gene lookup returns CDR1 SGHAT and CDR2 FQNNGV. Based on the CDR3 plus reference TRBV11-2 and TRBJ1-1, the full variable domain is EAGVAQSPRYKIIEKRQSVAFWCNPISGHATLYWYQQILGQGPKLLIQFQNNGVVDDSQLPKDRFSAERLKGVDSTLKIQPAKLEDSAVYLCASSLDQRGGAFFGQGTRLTVV.

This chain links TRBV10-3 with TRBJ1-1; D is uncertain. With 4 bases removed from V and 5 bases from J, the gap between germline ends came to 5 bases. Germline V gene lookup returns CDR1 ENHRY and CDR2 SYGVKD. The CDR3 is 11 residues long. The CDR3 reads CAISGGTEAFF. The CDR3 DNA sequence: TGTGCCATCAGTGGAGGAACTGAAGCTTTCTTT.

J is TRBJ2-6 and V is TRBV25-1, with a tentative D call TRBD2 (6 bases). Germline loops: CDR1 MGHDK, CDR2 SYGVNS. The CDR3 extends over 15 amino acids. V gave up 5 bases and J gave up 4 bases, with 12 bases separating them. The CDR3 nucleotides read TGTGCCAGCAGTTCAGCCGGGAGAGGGGCCAACGTCCTGACTTTC. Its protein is CASSSAGRGANVLTF.

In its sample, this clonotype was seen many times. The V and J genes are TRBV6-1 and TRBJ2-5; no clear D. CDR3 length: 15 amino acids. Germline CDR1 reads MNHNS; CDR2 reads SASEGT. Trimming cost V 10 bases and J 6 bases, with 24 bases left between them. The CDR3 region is CATQLGWSVGKTQYF. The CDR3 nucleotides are TGTGCCACCCAGTTAGGTTGGAGCGTTGGAAAGACCCAGTACTTC.

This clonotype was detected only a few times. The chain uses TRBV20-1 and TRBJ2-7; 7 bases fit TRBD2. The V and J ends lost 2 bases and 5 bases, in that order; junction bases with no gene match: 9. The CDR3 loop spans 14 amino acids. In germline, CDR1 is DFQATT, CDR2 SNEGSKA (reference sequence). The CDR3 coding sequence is TGCAGTGCTAGAACTGGCGGGAGTGGCAACGAGCAGTACTTC. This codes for CSARTGGSGNEQYF.